This record covers a single TCR beta chain. The target antigen is unknown. Gene names refer to mouse genes. The DNA ends 1 residue before the CDR3 does, and the rest of the CDR3 is filled in from the germline J gene. Time point specified: mouse harvest day 14 after allogeneic transplant. Each mouse received 10^7 T-cell-depleted marrow cells plus 10^6 splenic CD5+ T cells by tail vein. The CDR3 is 13 residues long. Germline V gene data show CDR1 as KGHTA and CDR2 as FQNQQP. Here immunoSEQ multiplex PCR was the method, and the copy in TCRdb shows in-frame clones only, minus some. The table includes some 7,000 clones, about a third detected once. The sample comes from a study of tissue T cells after allogeneic stem cell transplantation. Regarding the study as a whole: Shared clones across patients were few; motif clustering revealed tissue-specific shared signatures. Alloreactivity or antigen specificity of tissue TCRs was not determined; some clones might be host cells. Tissue-detected TCR repertoire was only partly captured by blood and spleen T cells.

This TCR was sampled from a female BALB/c mouse given C57BL/6 T cells with graft-versus-host disease after an allogeneic hematopoietic cell transplant. The sample consisted of skin. The rearrangement links TRBV23 to TRBJ2-5; the D call of TRBD1 is as the table states it, not checked on the DNA. The CDR3 bases that were read are TGCTCCAGCAGTCAAAACAGGGTAGACACCCAGTAC. As protein: CSSSQNRVDTQY. The CDR3 in full is CSSSQNRVDTQYF. The entire variable domain, with the rest obtained from reference TRBV23 and TRBJ2-5, is as follows: DAAVTQKPRYLIKMKGQEAEMKCIPEKGHTAVFWYQQKQSKELKFLIYFQNQQPLDQIDMVKERFSAVCPSSSLCSLGIRTCEAEDSALYLCSSSQNRVDTQYFGPGTRLLVL.